The sequence of this TCR beta chain was determined in a study of blood T cell repertoires in COVID-19. Study context: Sample material is recorded as cDNA or gDNA derived from T cells, B-cell-depleted T cells, or PBMCs.

Trimming removed 1 base from V and 7 bases from J; junction bases left unmatched: 12. Per the germline V gene, CDR1 is SGHNT and CDR2 is YYREEE (reference sequence). This CDR3 has 17 amino acids. The protocol was immunoSEQ multiplex PCR, while the TCRdb copy is restricted to in-frame clones and leaves out a portion. The table includes 97,000 or so clones, approximately 84% detected once. This rearrangement joins TRBV5-4 to TRBJ2-1, with 9 bases that match TRBD2. The sequenced sample consisted of peripheral blood. The clonotype was recovered from a man in his forties with active or convalescent COVID-19. The CDR3 loop reads CASSLPSGAGGKNEQFF. CDR3 DNA: TGTGCCAGCAGCTTGCCTTCGGGAGCGGGGGGAAAGAATGAGCAGTTCTTC. Full variable domain (remainder filled in from reference TRBV5-4 and TRBJ2-1): ETGVTQSPTHLIKTRGQQVTLRCSSQSGHNTVSWYQQALGQGPQFIFQYYREEENGRGNFPPRFSGLQFPNYSSELNVNALELDDSALYLCASSLPSGAGGKNEQFFGPGTRLTVL.